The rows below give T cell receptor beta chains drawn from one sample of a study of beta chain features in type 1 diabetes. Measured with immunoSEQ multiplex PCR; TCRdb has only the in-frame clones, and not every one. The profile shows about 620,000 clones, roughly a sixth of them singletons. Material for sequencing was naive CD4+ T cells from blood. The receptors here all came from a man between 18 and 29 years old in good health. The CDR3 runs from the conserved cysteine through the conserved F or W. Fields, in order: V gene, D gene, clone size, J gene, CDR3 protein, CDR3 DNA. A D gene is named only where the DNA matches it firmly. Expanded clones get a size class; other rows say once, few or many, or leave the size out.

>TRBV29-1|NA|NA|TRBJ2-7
CSVAFRSDSYEQYF
TGCAGCGTTGCGTTTAGGTCGGATTCCTACGAGCAGTACTTC
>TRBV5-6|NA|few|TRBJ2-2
CASSLSAGELFF
TGTGCCAGCAGCCTCTCCGCCGGGGAGCTGTTTTTT
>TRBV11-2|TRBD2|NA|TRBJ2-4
CASSRTVRRKGEGNIQYF
TGTGCCAGCAGCCGGACCGTAAGGCGGAAAGGGGAGGGAAACATTCAGTACTTC
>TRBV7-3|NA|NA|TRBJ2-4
CASSLGGIQYF
TGTGCCAGCAGCTTGGGGGGCATTCAGTACTTC
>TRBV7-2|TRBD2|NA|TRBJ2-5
CASSFGTSGDVSQYF
TGTGCCAGCAGCTTTGGGACTAGCGGGGACGTGTCCCAGTACTTC
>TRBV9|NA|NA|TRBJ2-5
CASNPLGRQETQYF
TGTGCCAGTAACCCCTTGGGACGCCAAGAGACCCAGTACTTC
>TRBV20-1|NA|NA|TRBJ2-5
CSARIIGTQYF
TGCAGTGCTCGTATTATCGGGACTCAGTACTTC
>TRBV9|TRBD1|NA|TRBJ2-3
CASSVDAGGRTDTQYF
TGTGCCAGCAGCGTAGACGCAGGGGGTCGGACAGATACGCAGTATTTT
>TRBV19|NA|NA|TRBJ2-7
CASSDIYEQYF
TGTGCCAGTAGTGACATCTACGAGCAGTACTTC
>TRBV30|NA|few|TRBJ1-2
CAWSVHPRVIYGYTF
TGTGCCTGGAGTGTACACCCGCGGGTGATCTATGGCTACACCTTC
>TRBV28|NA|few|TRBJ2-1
CASAPGTSYNEQFF
TGTGCCAGCGCCCCCGGGACCTCTTACAATGAGCAGTTCTTC
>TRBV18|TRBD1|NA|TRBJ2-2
CASSPGTGYTGELFF
TGTGCCAGCTCACCAGGGACAGGGTACACCGGGGAGCTGTTTTTT
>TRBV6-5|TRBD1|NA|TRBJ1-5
CASRGQGGNQPQHF
TGTGCCAGCAGGGGACAGGGGGGGAATCAGCCCCAGCATTTT
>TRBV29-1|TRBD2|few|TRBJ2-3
CSVLNRGGTDTQYF
TGCAGCGTCCTAAACCGGGGGGGCACAGATACGCAGTATTTT
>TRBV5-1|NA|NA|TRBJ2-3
CASSLAVMSDGTDTQYF
TGCGCCAGCAGCTTGGCCGTTATGAGCGATGGCACAGATACGCAGTATTTT
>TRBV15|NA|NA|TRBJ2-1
CATSRGPGRSYNEQFF
TGTGCCACCAGCAGAGGTCCGGGACGCTCCTACAATGAGCAGTTCTTC
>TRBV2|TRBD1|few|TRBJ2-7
CASSGQGAVYEQYF
TGTGCCAGCAGTGGACAGGGGGCAGTCTACGAGCAGTACTTC
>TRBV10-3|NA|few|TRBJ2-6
CAISAYTFREPGANVLTF
TGTGCCATCAGTGCCTACACATTTCGTGAACCTGGGGCCAACGTCCTGACTTTC
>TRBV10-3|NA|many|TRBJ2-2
CAIRGILNTGELFF
TGTGCCATCAGGGGGATTTTGAACACCGGGGAGCTGTTTTTT
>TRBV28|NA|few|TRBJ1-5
CASRRGSRGDNQPQHF
TGTGCCAGCAGACGGGGGAGTCGTGGGGACAATCAGCCCCAGCATTTT
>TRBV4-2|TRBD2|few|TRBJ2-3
CASRDRVAGGLRDTQYF
TGTGCCAGCAGGGATCGTGTGGCGGGGGGGCTACGAGATACGCAGTATTTT
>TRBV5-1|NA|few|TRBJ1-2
CASSLWTRDGYTF
TGCGCCAGCAGCTTGTGGACAAGGGACGGCTACACCTTC
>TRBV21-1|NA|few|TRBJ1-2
CASSKGPRDTSNYGYTF
TGTGCCAGCAGCAAGGGGCCACGGGACACCTCTAACTATGGCTACACCTTC
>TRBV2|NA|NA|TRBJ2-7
CASSAQGWEQYF
TGTGCCAGCAGTGCCCAGGGGTGGGAGCAGTACTTC
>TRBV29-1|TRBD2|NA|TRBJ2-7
CSVTSSGGEQYF
TGCAGCGTTACTTCTAGCGGGGGAGAGCAGTACTTC
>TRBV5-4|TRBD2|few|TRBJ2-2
CASSFSGTSGGPGELFF
TGTGCCAGCAGCTTCAGCGGGACTAGCGGGGGGCCCGGGGAGCTGTTTTTT
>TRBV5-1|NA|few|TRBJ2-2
CASSSYAPGTGELFF
TGCGCCAGCAGCTCGTATGCCCCGGGGACCGGGGAGCTGTTTTTT
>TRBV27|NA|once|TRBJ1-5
CASSLSSGTTYSNQPQHF
TGTGCCAGCAGTTTATCCTCCGGGACAACTTATAGCAATCAGCCCCAGCATTTT
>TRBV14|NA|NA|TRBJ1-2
CASSPGPNYGYTF
TGTGCCAGCAGCCCAGGACCTAACTATGGCTACACCTTC
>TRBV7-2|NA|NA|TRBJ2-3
CASSYSTDTQYF
TGTGCCAGCAGCTACAGCACAGATACGCAGTATTTT
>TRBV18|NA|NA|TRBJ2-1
CASSPPTGNNEQFF
TGTGCCAGCTCACCGCCAACAGGAAACAATGAGCAGTTCTTC
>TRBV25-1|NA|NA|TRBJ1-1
CASRLLHEIPMGTEAFF
TGTGCCAGCAGGCTCCTTCACGAGATTCCGATGGGGACTGAAGCTTTCTTT